This entry describes one T cell receptor (beta chain). It has no known antigen specificity. Base-call qualities are not available, and no considerably larger clone is one nucleotide away. Stable Graves' hyperthyroidism was defined as no progression to ophthalmopathy during 18 months of follow-up. Hyperthyroidism patients were newly diagnosed, with disease duration under 2 months, and aged 18 to 65 years. The study excluded patients with uncontrolled infections, other autoimmune diseases, pregnancy or lactation. Diagnoses were established on the basis of clinical symptoms, serum thyroxine and TRAb, thyroid ultrasound, and orbital computed tomography. PBMCs were separated from over 9 ml of fresh peripheral blood using Ficoll-Paque density gradient centrifugation. Trizol reagent was used to extract total RNA, and RNA quality was then checked on an Agilent 2100 Bioanalyzer. V was cut back by 6 bases and J by 0 bases, leaving a gap of 17 bases between them. The CDR3, from cysteine to phenylalanine, totals 16 residues. The only DNA kept is the CDR3, 48 bases in frame from the first base.

The source of the sample is a study of T cells in Graves' hyperthyroidism and ophthalmopathy (dated by TCRdb to between 2018 and 2020). Broadly, across the study: Peripheral blood samples were taken at the time of initial diagnosis, prior to any treatment. A discovery cohort of about a hundred patients, 43 with Graves' ophthalmopathy and approximately 55 with stable Graves' hyperthyroidism, was used to find distinguishing TCR V-J signatures. Prospective prediction of ophthalmopathy was tested in an independent validation cohort consisting of roughly 19 hyperthyroidism patients and 17 patients who later progressed to ophthalmopathy. The approximately 97 discovery patients were randomly divided into training and test sets at a 7:3 ratio. Thyroid tissue and blood T-cell repertoires from about six Graves' hyperthyroidism patients were also compared in the study. Once sampling was done, hyperthyroidism patients were given methimazole at a starting dose of 30 mg daily, whereas ophthalmopathy patients were given high-dose intravenous methylprednisolone. The paper reports TCR Vbeta CDR3 sequencing of some 140 peripheral blood samples: around 45 ophthalmopathy, approximately 74 hyperthyroidism and around 17 progressor patients. Paper-wide results and their limitations: During validation, the model predicted progression to ophthalmopathy a median of approximately 6 months ahead of onset, with 70.59% sensitivity and roughly 75% specificity. Most expanded thyroid clonotypes (frequency above 0.001) were also detected in blood, suggesting blood repertoires may reflect thyroid immune responses. Sample size was not statistically predetermined, and investigators were not blinded to group allocation. A 13 V-J signature model separated ophthalmopathy from stable hyperthyroidism, with around 91% sensitivity and roughly 84% specificity in cross-validation and 80%/75% in testing.

The TCR beta CDR3 regions were amplified from the RNA transcripts. A first-round RT-PCR of the TCR CDR3 used the HTBI primer set with the Qiagen OneStep RT-PCR kit. A second multiplex PCR round built the libraries, followed by size selection and purification. Libraries were sequenced paired-end with 100 bp reads on an Illumina HiSeq2000. Processing in the source paper ran as follows. SOAPnuke was used to process the raw data, with reads discarded if the reads contained adapters or uncalled bases, had a mean Phred below 15, or lacked an exact constant-primer or identifier match. COPE v1.2.5 was used to merge high-quality paired reads, and clonotypes were defined as unique nucleotide sequences. Clonotypes were aligned to IMGT TRBV, TRBD and TRBJ reference segments using MiTCR v1.1. The analysis included only V-J combinations with a frequency above 0.0001, which together covered 98% to 99.2% of the repertoires. The TCS score was defined as F50 (clonal expansion) divided by E x V (chaos), with BLOSUM62-based TCRdist calculated between CDR3 peptides within each V-J. Welch's t-statistics and random forest reduced roughly 540 V-J features to 10 to 15, which were used in a naive Bayes classifier (R e1071). TCRdb ran its own pipeline on the public reads, namely fastp trimming at Q25 and MiXCR clone calling, and kept in-frame beta chains. Rows are unified per CDR3 protein, each entry keeping the most common DNA and genes. For this entry, the V and J calls and clone size follow TCRdb and not the study's own pipeline. The sample table lists hundreds of thousands of distinct CDR3 sequences, 14% of them with a count of one. Roughly 10% of the sample lies in the top ten.

The source of this sequence is a woman under 30 with Graves' hyperthyroidism. The material sequenced was blood. The V and J genes are TRBV12-3 or TRBV12-4 and TRBJ1-2, with the D gene too uncertain to name. The DNA is as follows: TGTGCCAGCAGGGGTCCAGTGGGGTCAGCTAACTATGGCTACACCTTC. This yields the protein CASRGPVGSANYGYTF.